These T cell receptor beta chains were read from a single sample in a study of blood T cell repertoires in COVID-19. The protocol was immunoSEQ multiplex PCR, while the TCRdb copy is restricted to in-frame clones and leaves out a portion. The table records 350,000 or so clones, roughly nine tenths of them present only once. The sequencing sample was made of PBMCs or T cells enriched from blood (not recorded which). The receptors shown here come from a woman between 25 and 40 years old who had recovered from COVID-19. CDR3s include the opening cysteine and the closing phenylalanine or tryptophan. D genes are given only for firm matches. Clone size is given for some rows only: seen once, a few or many times, or a class if the clone is expanded.

v_call,cdr3_length,d_call,clone_size,j_call,cdr3_nt,cdr3_aa
TRBV7-2,18,TRBD2,.,TRBJ2-7,TGTGCCAGCAGCTGGGGAGGACCGACTAGCCGTACGGCCTACGAGCAGTACTTC,CASSWGGPTSRTAYEQYF
TRBV18,15,.,.,TRBJ1-3,TGTGCCAGCTCACCACCGGCAGGGCCTGGAAACACCATATATTTT,CASSPPAGPGNTIYF
TRBV3-1/TRBV3-2,14,.,.,TRBJ1-2,TGTGCCAGCAGCCAAGATCTAAGGGGAAAAGGCTACACCTTC,CASSQDLRGKGYTF
TRBV3-1/TRBV3-2,15,TRBD1,.,TRBJ2-5,TGTGCCAGCAGCCTACAGACAGGGGGCCAAGAGACCCAGTACTTC,CASSLQTGGQETQYF
TRBV7-2,16,TRBD1,.,TRBJ2-2,TGTGCCAGCAGCTTAGGAGGACAGGGGAGAAATGGGGAGCTGTTTTTT,CASSLGGQGRNGELFF
TRBV5-1,14,TRBD1,.,TRBJ1-2,TGCGCCAGCAGCGGATCCGGGACAGACTATGGCTACACCTTC,CASSGSGTDYGYTF
TRBV6-5,15,TRBD2,once,TRBJ2-7,TGTGCCAGCAGTACAGGACTAGCGGGGGCCAACGAGCAGTACTTC,CASSTGLAGANEQYF
TRBV18,16,.,once,TRBJ2-2,TGTGCCAGCTCACCACCGTCCGCTAGTTTAAGCGGGGAGCTGTTTTTT,CASSPPSASLSGELFF
TRBV27,15,.,.,TRBJ2-3,TGTGCCAGCAGTCTCGGAGGGCCCTTGACAGATACGCAGTATTTT,CASSLGGPLTDTQYF
TRBV10-2,17,TRBD1,.,TRBJ2-3,TGCGCCAGCAGTGACTGGGGGACAGGGTACTCGAAGGGTACGCAGTATTTT,CASSDWGTGYSKGTQYF
TRBV24-1,19,TRBD1,.,TRBJ2-1,TGTGCCACCAGTGACACTTTCGTAACCGGGACAGGTACCTACAATGAGCAGTTCTTC,CATSDTFVTGTGTYNEQFF
TRBV5-4,16,TRBD1,.,TRBJ1-1,TGTGCCAGCAGCCTCAAGGACAGGGCGCCCCTAACTGAAGCTTTCTTT,CASSLKDRAPLTEAFF
TRBV28,15,TRBD1,.,TRBJ1-2,TGTGCCAGCAGTTTGGGATCCGACAGGGCCTTTGGCTACACCTTC,CASSLGSDRAFGYTF
TRBV30,14,.,.,TRBJ1-4,TGTGCCTTACATAGCGAGGGTCAAAATGAAAAACTGTTTTTT,CALHSEGQNEKLFF
TRBV18,14,.,few,TRBJ2-5,TGTGCCAGCTCACCCCGGCGGTCGGAAGAGACCCAGTACTTC,CASSPRRSEETQYF
TRBV5-1,19,TRBD1,few,TRBJ1-1,TGCGCCAGCAGCATAGGCCCTGGGACAGGGGTCGGAAATTCGCCTGAAGCTTTCTTT,CASSIGPGTGVGNSPEAFF
TRBV6-2/TRBV6-3,15,TRBD1,.,TRBJ2-7,TGTGCCAGCAGTTACTCCGGACAGGGGGCCTACGAGCAGTACTTC,CASSYSGQGAYEQYF
TRBV5-1,11,.,once,TRBJ2-7,TGCGCCAGCAGGGTTGAGTACGAGCAGTACTTC,CASRVEYEQYF
TRBV25-1,16,.,.,TRBJ1-4,TGTGCCAGCAGTGAATTTGTAGGCCCCGCGGGGGAAAAACTGTTTTTT,CASSEFVGPAGEKLFF
TRBV10-2,15,TRBD1,once,TRBJ2-2,TGCGCCAGCAGCCACGGACAGGGGAACACCGGGGAGCTGTTTTTT,CASSHGQGNTGELFF
TRBV19,15,TRBD1,.,TRBJ1-1,TGTGCCAGTAGTCCGAGGCAGGGGGCGAGGACTGAAGCTTTCTTT,CASSPRQGARTEAFF
TRBV12-3/TRBV12-4,12,.,.,TRBJ1-1,TGTGCCAGCACCCAGGTACACACTGAAGCTTTCTTT,CASTQVHTEAFF
TRBV21-1,16,.,.,TRBJ2-7,TGTGCCAGCAGCAAATGGAGACTAGCGGGCCACTACGAGCAGTACTTC,CASSKWRLAGHYEQYF
TRBV10-1,16,.,.,TRBJ2-1,TGCGCCAGGGGTAGTAGGTTGGGGCGCCGGATGAATGAGCAGTTCTTC,CARGSRLGRRMNEQFF
TRBV18,14,TRBD1,few,TRBJ1-3,TGTGCCAGCTCACCGTTGACAGGGGGGGACACCATATATTTT,CASSPLTGGDTIYF
TRBV7-2,15,TRBD1,.,TRBJ1-6,TGTGCCAGCAGCCAGGGACAGGGGCATAATTCACCCCTCCACTTT,CASSQGQGHNSPLHF
TRBV5-5,14,.,.,TRBJ2-2,TGTGCCAGCAGCTTGTCGTTAGACACCGGGGAGCTGTTTTTT,CASSLSLDTGELFF
TRBV5-1,15,.,.,TRBJ2-3,TGCGCCAGCAGCTTGGACGGACAAGCAGCAGATACGCAGTATTTT,CASSLDGQAADTQYF
TRBV11-2,15,TRBD1,.,TRBJ2-5,TGTGCCAGCAGCGGATCCGGGACAGGGGAAGAGACCCAGTACTTC,CASSGSGTGEETQYF
TRBV6-9,16,TRBD2,few,TRBJ2-3,TGTGCCAGCAGGGAAGCGGGGCCCACCCTCACAGATACGCAGTATTTT,CASREAGPTLTDTQYF
TRBV3-1/TRBV3-2,14,.,once,TRBJ2-7,TGTGCCAGCAGCCAAGATGGGAGCTCCTACGAGCAGTACTTC,CASSQDGSSYEQYF
TRBV6-5,13,.,few,TRBJ1-3,TGTGCCAGCAGCCACAGGTCTGGAAACACCATATATTTT,CASSHRSGNTIYF
TRBV19,12,TRBD1,.,TRBJ2-7,TGTGCCGGAGACAGGGGTGGCTACGAGCAGTACTTC,CAGDRGGYEQYF
TRBV25-1,15,.,.,TRBJ1-2,TGTGCCAGCAGTGCCGGGAGAGGATTTTCTAATGGCTACACCTTC,CASSAGRGFSNGYTF
TRBV5-1,15,TRBD2,once,TRBJ2-3,TGCGCCAGCGGCCCCCTAGCGGGGGGGCCTAATACGCAGTATTTT,CASGPLAGGPNTQYF
TRBV28,14,TRBD1,.,TRBJ1-1,TGTGCCAGCAGTCCCGGACAGGGACCTTTTGAAGCTTTCTTT,CASSPGQGPFEAFF
TRBV12-3/TRBV12-4,13,TRBD1,.,TRBJ2-7,TGTGCCAGCAGCAAAGGACAGGGGAGCGAGCAGTACTTC,CASSKGQGSEQYF
TRBV2,15,.,.,TRBJ1-5,TGTGCCAGCAGAGTAGGGGAATCAGACAATCAGCCCCAGCATTTT,CASRVGESDNQPQHF
TRBV29-1,13,.,.,TRBJ1-3,TGCAGCGTGGGACACTTCGCTGGAAACACCATATATTTT,CSVGHFAGNTIYF
TRBV5-1,14,.,.,TRBJ2-1,TGCGCCAGCAGCTCCCTTGGGCAGAACAATGAGCAGTTCTTC,CASSSLGQNNEQFF
TRBV28,15,.,.,TRBJ1-5,TGTGCCAGCAGCGGGACATTGACCCCCGATCAGCCCCAGCATTTT,CASSGTLTPDQPQHF
TRBV28,13,TRBD1,.,TRBJ1-2,TGTGCCAGCAGTTTGGACAGGGACTATGGCTACACCTTC,CASSLDRDYGYTF
TRBV25-1,16,TRBD1,.,TRBJ1-2,TGTGCCAGCAGTGAAAGAGGGACAGGGCGAAACTATGGCTACACCTTC,CASSERGTGRNYGYTF
TRBV10-1,14,.,.,TRBJ1-1,TGCGCCAGCAGTCCCGGGACAATGAACACTGAAGCTTTCTTT,CASSPGTMNTEAFF
TRBV21-1,14,.,.,TRBJ2-1,TGTGCCAGCAGCCAGGGGATATCCTACAATGAGCAGTTCTTC,CASSQGISYNEQFF
TRBV9,13,.,.,TRBJ1-6,TGTGCCAGCAGCGTCGACCAGACTGGTAAACCCCACTTT,CASSVDQTGKPHF
TRBV9,15,TRBD2,once,TRBJ2-1,TGTGCCAGCAGCACCCAGCGGGGGGGCAACAATGAGCAGTTCTTC,CASSTQRGGNNEQFF
TRBV7-6,16,TRBD1,.,TRBJ1-3,TGTGCCAGCAGCCACAGGGGATTAAGCTCTGGAAACACCATATATTTT,CASSHRGLSSGNTIYF
TRBV3-1/TRBV3-2,14,.,.,TRBJ2-7,TGTGCCAGCAGCCAAGATCCCACTACCTACGAGCAGTACTTC,CASSQDPTTYEQYF
TRBV7-8,16,TRBD2,.,TRBJ2-7,TGTGCCAGCAGCTTAGTAGCGGGGGGGTCCTCCTACGAGCAGTACTTC,CASSLVAGGSSYEQYF
TRBV6-5,11,.,.,TRBJ2-7,TGTGCCAGCCTTATCTCCTACGAGCAGTACTTC,CASLISYEQYF
TRBV27,14,.,.,TRBJ2-5,TGTGCCAGCAGTTTATCGTTGGGGGGAGAGACCCAGTACTTC,CASSLSLGGETQYF
TRBV28,16,.,.,TRBJ1-1,TGTGCCAGCAGCCCCCGCCGGGGGACCTTGAACACTGAAGCTTTCTTT,CASSPRRGTLNTEAFF
TRBV19,16,TRBD2,.,TRBJ2-5,TGTGCCAGTCAGCTGCTAGCGGGGGGGCACGGCGAGACCCAGTACTTC,CASQLLAGGHGETQYF